Given below is one T cell receptor beta chain in context. Its matching antigen is unknown. The length of the CDR3 is 13 residues. Germline values: CDR1 SGHNT, CDR2 YYREEE (reference sequence). After removal of 5 bases from V and 6 bases from J, the junction contained 5 bases not matched to a gene. The sample is drawn from a study of cytomegalovirus exposure and HLA in healthy donors. Overall study findings and caveats: Sequences of the TCR beta chain were said to predict the HLA-A and HLA-B alleles of most subjects accurately.

Vbeta (60) and Jbeta (13) primers were used in the PCR. Clones were sequenced by immunoSEQ multiplex PCR, and TCRdb holds only the in-frame ones, with some missing. The repertoire holds about 100,000 clones, around four fifths seen once, with 3.5% to 5% in the top ten. The sequencing input was PBMCs. This rearrangement joins TRBV5-4 to TRBJ2-7, with TRBD2 identical over 10 bases. The clonotype was recovered from a man aged 35 to 55 in good health and CMV-seronegative. Here the CDR3 DNA reads TGTGCCAGCAGGACCGGGACTAGCGCCGAGCAGTACTTC. Protein product: CASRTGTSAEQYF.